This TCR beta chain was identified during a study of T cells in Graves' hyperthyroidism and ophthalmopathy. Amplified regions were TCR beta CDR3 sequences from RNA transcripts. TCR CDR3 regions were first amplified by RT-PCR with HTBI primers. Each CDR3 protein is one row after TCRdb ran MiXCR on the multiplex PCR reads. Among 400,000 or so distinct CDR3 sequences listed, approximately 16% were seen once. Patients affected by ophthalmopathy presented a Clinical Activity Score of at least 3, a NOSPECS grade of at least 4, and disease duration below 3 months. Any patient presenting with uncontrolled infection, other autoimmune disease, pregnancy or lactation was left out. Sequences were obtained from blood. This sequence originates from an older woman with Graves' ophthalmopathy.

CDR3 bases: TGCGCCAGCAGCTTGGATACCTTGAGGCAGCGGGAGAACTACGAGCAGTACTTC. As protein: CASSLDTLRQRENYEQYF. The chain joins TRBV5-1 to TRBJ2-7, with 8 bases that match TRBD2. Germline V gene sequence: CDR1 SGHRS, CDR2 YFSETQ. The CDR3 spans 18 residues. Losses at the gene ends were 0 bases for V and 3 bases for J; bases not matched to a gene: 14.